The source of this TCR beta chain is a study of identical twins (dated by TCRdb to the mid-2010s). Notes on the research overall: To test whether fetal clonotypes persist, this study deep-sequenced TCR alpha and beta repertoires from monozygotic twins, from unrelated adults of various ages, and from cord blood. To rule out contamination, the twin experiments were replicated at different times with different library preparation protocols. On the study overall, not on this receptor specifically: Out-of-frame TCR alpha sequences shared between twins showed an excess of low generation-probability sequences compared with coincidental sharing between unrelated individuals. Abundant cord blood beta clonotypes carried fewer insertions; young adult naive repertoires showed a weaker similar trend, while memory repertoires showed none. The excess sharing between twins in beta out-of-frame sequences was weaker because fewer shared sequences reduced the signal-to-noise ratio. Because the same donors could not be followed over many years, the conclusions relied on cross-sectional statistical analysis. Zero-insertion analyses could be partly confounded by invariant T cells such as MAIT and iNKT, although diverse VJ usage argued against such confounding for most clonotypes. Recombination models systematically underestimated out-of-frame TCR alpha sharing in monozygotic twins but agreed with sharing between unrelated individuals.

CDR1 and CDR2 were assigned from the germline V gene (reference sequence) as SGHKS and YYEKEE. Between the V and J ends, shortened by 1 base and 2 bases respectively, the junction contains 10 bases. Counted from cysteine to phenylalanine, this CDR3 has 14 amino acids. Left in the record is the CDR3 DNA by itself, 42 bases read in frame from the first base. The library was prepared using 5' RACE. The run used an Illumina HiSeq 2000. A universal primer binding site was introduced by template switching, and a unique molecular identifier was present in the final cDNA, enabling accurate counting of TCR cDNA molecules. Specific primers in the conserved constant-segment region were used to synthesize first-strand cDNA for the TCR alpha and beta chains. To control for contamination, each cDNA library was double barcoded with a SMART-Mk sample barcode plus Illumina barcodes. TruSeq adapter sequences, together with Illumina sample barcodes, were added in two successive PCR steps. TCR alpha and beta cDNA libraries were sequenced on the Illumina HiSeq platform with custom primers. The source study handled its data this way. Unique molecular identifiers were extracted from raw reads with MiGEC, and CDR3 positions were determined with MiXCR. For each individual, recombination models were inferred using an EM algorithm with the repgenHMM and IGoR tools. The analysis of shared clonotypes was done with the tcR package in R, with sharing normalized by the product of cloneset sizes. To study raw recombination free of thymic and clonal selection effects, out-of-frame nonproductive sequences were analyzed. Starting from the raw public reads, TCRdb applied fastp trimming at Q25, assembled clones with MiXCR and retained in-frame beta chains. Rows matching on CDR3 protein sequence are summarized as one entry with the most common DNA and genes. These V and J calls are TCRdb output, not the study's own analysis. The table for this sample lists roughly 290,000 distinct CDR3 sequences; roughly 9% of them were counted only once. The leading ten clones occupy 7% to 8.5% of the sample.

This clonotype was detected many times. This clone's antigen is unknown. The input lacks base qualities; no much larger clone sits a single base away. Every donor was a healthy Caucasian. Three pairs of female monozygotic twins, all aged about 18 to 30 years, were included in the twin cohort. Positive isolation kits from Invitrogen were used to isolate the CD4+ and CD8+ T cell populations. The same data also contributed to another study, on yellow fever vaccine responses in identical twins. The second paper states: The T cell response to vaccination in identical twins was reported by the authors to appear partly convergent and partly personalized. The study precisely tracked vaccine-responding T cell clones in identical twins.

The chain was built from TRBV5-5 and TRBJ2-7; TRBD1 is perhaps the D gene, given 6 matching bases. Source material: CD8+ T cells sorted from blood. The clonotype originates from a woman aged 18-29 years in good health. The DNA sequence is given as TGTGCCAGCAGCTTGACAGGGCGTCCCTACGAGCAGTACTTC. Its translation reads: CASSLTGRPYEQYF.